This paragraph reports one T cell receptor beta chain. TCRdb re-called the 5' RACE reads through MiXCR, storing one row per CDR3 protein. The repertoire consists of under 450,000 distinct CDR3 sequences, with approximately 22% occurring once and the leading ten covering about an eighth. The data originate from a study of CD8 T cells in ankylosing spondylitis. Between the trimmed V and J ends, which lost 0 bases and 7 bases, there was a span of 13 bases. The CDR3 is 15 amino acids. The TCR sequence derives from a male donor with ankylosing spondylitis or in good health (not recorded which). V usage is TRBV12-3 or TRBV12-4 and J usage is TRBJ2-1; either TRBD1 or TRBD2 may fit D (5 bases each). The sample taken for sequencing was blood, either unsorted or a sorted T cell fraction (not recorded which). CDR3 DNA: TGTGCCAGCAGTTTAGCGGGGGACCCTTATAATGAGCAGTTCTTC. This gives the protein CASSLAGDPYNEQFF.